The rows below give T cell receptor beta chains drawn from one sample of a study of cytomegalovirus exposure and HLA in healthy donors. Generated by immunoSEQ multiplex PCR, the TCRdb table keeps only in-frame clones and is missing some. The top ten hold about 0.86% of the sample, which has about 280,000 clones, roughly 90% seen once. Material: PBMCs. Receptors originate from a young woman in good health and CMV-seronegative. Each CDR3 is given with its conserved first and last residue. D genes are given only for firm matches. Rows may omit the clone size; those that give it use once, few, many or a size class.

j_gene	d_gene	abundance	v_gene	CDR3nt	CDR3aa
TRBJ2-7	NA	NA	TRBV19	TGTGCCAGTAGGCGGGATTCTAGCTCCTACGAGCAGTACTTC	CASRRDSSSYEQYF
TRBJ2-1	TRBD2	NA	TRBV10-1	TGCGCCAGCAGTGGCGGGACTAGCGCCTTGAGCTCCTACAATGAGCAGTTCTTC	CASSGGTSALSSYNEQFF
TRBJ2-5	TRBD2	NA	TRBV4-2	TGTGCCAGCAGTCGCCAGACTAGCGGGAGTGCTCGAGAGACCCAGTACTTC	CASSRQTSGSARETQYF
TRBJ2-1	NA	few	TRBV7-9	TGTGCCAGCAGCTATACTTCCGCGGAGGAGCAGTTCTTC	CASSYTSAEEQFF
TRBJ1-5	NA	NA	TRBV27	TGTGCCAGCAGAGCTTACAGGACTACTCAGCCCCAGCATTTT	CASRAYRTTQPQHF
TRBJ2-3	TRBD2	NA	TRBV27	TGTGCCAGCAGTTCCTACCGGGACTACACAGATACGCAGTATTTT	CASSSYRDYTDTQYF
TRBJ2-7	TRBD2	NA	TRBV27	TGTGCCAGCATGTTGGCTAGCGGTACCTACGAGCAGTACTTC	CASMLASGTYEQYF
TRBJ2-7	TRBD2	NA	TRBV7-6	TGTGCCAGCAGCTTAGGTTCTAGCGGACAATACGAGCAGTACTTC	CASSLGSSGQYEQYF
TRBJ2-1	NA	NA	TRBV9	TGTGCCAGCAGCGTGGGTGCTAGCGCGAATGAGCAGTTCTTC	CASSVGASANEQFF
TRBJ2-7	TRBD1	once	TRBV28	TGTGCCAGCACCGAGACAGGGTGGGTTGAAGTATACGAGCAGTACTTC	CASTETGWVEVYEQYF
TRBJ2-7	NA	NA	TRBV28	TGTGCCAGCAGAAGAGCGGGTGACGTTTACGAGCAGTACTTC	CASRRAGDVYEQYF
TRBJ2-1	NA	NA	TRBV11-2	TGTGCCAGCAGCTTACTCGGCGGTAAGGGGCCAAATGAGCAGTTCTTC	CASSLLGGKGPNEQFF
TRBJ2-1	TRBD2	NA	TRBV27	TGTGCCAGCAGTAGAACGGGAGGAAACAACAATGAGCAGTTCTTC	CASSRTGGNNNEQFF
TRBJ2-7	TRBD2	NA	TRBV6-5	TGTGCCAGCAGTTATGGCGGCGGGAGCTACGAGCAGTACTTC	CASSYGGGSYEQYF
TRBJ2-3	TRBD1	NA	TRBV6-4	TGTGCCAGCAGCGTCGACAGGGGGTCCCCAGATACGCAGTATTTT	CASSVDRGSPDTQYF
TRBJ2-5	NA	few	TRBV7-9	TGTGCCAGCAGCTTAGTGCGGATGGGCCAAGAGACCCAGTACTTC	CASSLVRMGQETQYF
TRBJ1-6	TRBD1	NA	TRBV27	TGTGCCAGCAGTTTAGGGACAGTACGATCCTATAATTCACCCCTCCACTTT	CASSLGTVRSYNSPLHF
TRBJ2-1	TRBD2	NA	TRBV7-6	TGTGCCAGCAGCTTATTAGTTACTAGCGGGGGTGAGCAGTTCTTC	CASSLLVTSGGEQFF
TRBJ2-3	NA	NA	TRBV4-2	TGTGCCAGCAGCCAAGAGACATATAGCACAGATACGCAGTATTTT	CASSQETYSTDTQYF
TRBJ2-7	NA	few	TRBV6-5	TGTGCCAGCTCGTCCTCGCGGACTGTCAGGCACGAGCAGTACTTC	CASSSSRTVRHEQYF
TRBJ1-2	TRBD1	once	TRBV19	TGTGCCAGTAGTATATCCGCGGGACAGGGGGCAAGTGGCTACACCTTC	CASSISAGQGASGYTF
TRBJ1-2	NA	once	TRBV18	TGTGCCAGCTCACCATCGCGAACGGTTAACTATGGCTACACCTTC	CASSPSRTVNYGYTF
TRBJ1-3	NA	NA	TRBV28	TGTGCCAGCAGTTTGGGGACATTCTCTGGAAACACCATATATTTT	CASSLGTFSGNTIYF
TRBJ2-1	TRBD2	NA	TRBV2	TGTGCCAGCAGTGAATCTAGCGGGTATTACAATGAGCAGTTCTTC	CASSESSGYYNEQFF
TRBJ1-6	NA	few	TRBV15	TGTGCCACCAGCGTTCAGGATTCACCCCTCCACTTT	CATSVQDSPLHF
TRBJ2-1	TRBD2	NA	TRBV4-3	TGCGCCAGCAGCCAGACCACTAGCGGGAGGGCAGGTGAGCAGTTCTTC	CASSQTTSGRAGEQFF
TRBJ1-5	NA	NA	TRBV19	TGTGCCAGTAGTATGCGGGGCAGGTATCAGCCCCAGCATTTT	CASSMRGRYQPQHF
TRBJ1-1	NA	NA	TRBV5-1	TGCGCCAGCAGCTCCGGTGGTGGCGGGACGGTGAACACTGAAGCTTTCTTT	CASSSGGGGTVNTEAFF
TRBJ1-1	TRBD1	NA	TRBV7-8	TGTGCCAGCAGCTCATACAGGGGCCTGAACACTGAAGCTTTCTTT	CASSSYRGLNTEAFF
TRBJ2-1	NA	NA	TRBV27	TGTGCCAGCAGTTTCGTTAGGACAACCCGACCCCCCCACAATGAGCAGTTCTTC	CASSFVRTTRPPHNEQFF
TRBJ2-2	TRBD2	NA	TRBV15	TGTGCCACCAGCAGAGAAGGCGGGGGGAACACCGGGGAGCTGTTTTTT	CATSREGGGNTGELFF
TRBJ2-5	NA	NA	TRBV4-1	TGCGCCAGCAGCCAAGTCCAGGGAAGAGAGACCCAGTACTTC	CASSQVQGRETQYF
TRBJ1-3	TRBD1	NA	TRBV2	TGTGCCAGCAGTGAAATAGGGGGCGTTGGAAACACCATATATTTT	CASSEIGGVGNTIYF
TRBJ1-1	NA	once	TRBV15	TGTGCCACCAGCAGAGATAAGGCGGGATCCACTGAAGCTTTCTTT	CATSRDKAGSTEAFF
TRBJ2-7	TRBD2	once	TRBV4-1	TGCGCCAGCAGCCTAGGGGGACGAGCGGGAGCCGAGCAGTACTTC	CASSLGGRAGAEQYF
TRBJ1-6	NA	NA	TRBV7-2	TGTGCCAGCAGAAGGTGGGGGGTGGATAATACTTCACCCCTCCACTTT	CASRRWGVDNTSPLHF
TRBJ1-1	TRBD1	once	TRBV7-2	TGTGCCAGCAGCTCTACAGGGGGGAACACTGAAGCTTTCTTT	CASSSTGGNTEAFF
TRBJ1-2	NA	NA	TRBV4-1	TGCGCCAGCAGCCAAGAGGGTTTTGTTAAGACCCAGAGGCGCTATGGCTACACCTTC	CASSQEGFVKTQRRYGYTF
TRBJ2-7	NA	NA	TRBV6-5	TGTGCCAGCAGCCAAGACAGAGAACCCTACGAGCAGTACTTC	CASSQDREPYEQYF
TRBJ1-2	NA	NA	TRBV4-1	TGCGCCAGCAGCCAGCCGGGGAGGGGGTACGGCTACACCTTC	CASSQPGRGYGYTF
TRBJ2-3	NA	NA	TRBV4-1	TGCGCCAGCAGCCAAGATTGGCCTAGAATAGATACGCAGTATTTT	CASSQDWPRIDTQYF
TRBJ2-1	TRBD2	NA	TRBV7-2	TGTGCCAGCAGCTTTAGACTAGCGGGAGTGGGTGAGCAGTTCTTC	CASSFRLAGVGEQFF
TRBJ1-2	NA	medium-sized	TRBV25-1	TGTGCCAGCAGTACAACAGGGCTAAACTATGGCTACACCTTC	CASSTTGLNYGYTF
TRBJ1-6	NA	NA	TRBV5-8	TGTGCCAGCAGCTTGCCCCCAGGGGTGAGGCCCTATAATTCACCCCTCCACTTT	CASSLPPGVRPYNSPLHF
TRBJ2-7	NA	once	TRBV5-4	TGTGCCAGCAGCTTGGAACAGGCTTCCTACGAGCAGTACTTC	CASSLEQASYEQYF
TRBJ1-1	NA	NA	TRBV5-6	TGTGCCAGCAGCGCGGCGGGGAAAGTCACTGAAGCTTTCTTT	CASSAAGKVTEAFF
TRBJ1-2	NA	NA	TRBV14	TGTGCCAGCAGCCAAGATTGGAGTTACTATGGCTACACCTTC	CASSQDWSYYGYTF
TRBJ2-1	NA	NA	TRBV5-1	TGCGCCAGCAGCCCGGGAGTAGGCGGGACCTACAATGAGCAGTTCTTC	CASSPGVGGTYNEQFF
TRBJ2-3	TRBD2	NA	TRBV5-7	TGTGCCAGCAGCCGAACCGGGGGGGAGGAAATAGATACGCAGTATTTT	CASSRTGGEEIDTQYF
TRBJ1-3	NA	NA	TRBV5-6	TGTGCCAGCAGCTTGTATCAGGGGAGATCTGGAAACACCATATATTTT	CASSLYQGRSGNTIYF
TRBJ1-3	NA	NA	TRBV28	TGTGCCAGCACCAGGGTTCGTGGAAACACCATATATTTT	CASTRVRGNTIYF
TRBJ2-1	TRBD1	NA	TRBV25-1	TGTGCCAGCAGTGAAGGAGCAGGGGGCACCGACTACAATGAGCAGTTCTTC	CASSEGAGGTDYNEQFF
TRBJ1-5	NA	few	TRBV4-2	TGTGCCAGCAGCCAAGAAGCATCAGGGGACCTCTATAGCAATCAGCCCCAGCATTTT	CASSQEASGDLYSNQPQHF
TRBJ2-7	TRBD1	NA	TRBV5-6	TGTGCCAGCAGCCGGACAGGGGTCGAGCAGTACTTC	CASSRTGVEQYF
TRBJ1-5	NA	NA	TRBV28	TGTGCCAGCAGTTACATGGCTCCCAATCAGCCCCAGCATTTT	CASSYMAPNQPQHF
TRBJ2-5	TRBD2	NA	TRBV11-1	TGTGCCAGCAGCTTAGGGCGGGGGGGCCAAGAGACCCAGTACTTC	CASSLGRGGQETQYF
TRBJ2-4	TRBD2	NA	TRBV7-2	TGTGCCAGCAGCTTAGAGGGGGCGGGAGGGATCAAAAACATTCAGTACTTC	CASSLEGAGGIKNIQYF
TRBJ1-1	NA	NA	TRBV6-5	TGTGCCAGCAGTTACTCGAAAGCGTTTTCCACTGAAGCTTTCTTT	CASSYSKAFSTEAFF
TRBJ2-7	NA	NA	TRBV19	TGTGCCAGTAGTGCTAGCGATTTCTCCTACGAGCAGTACTTC	CASSASDFSYEQYF